This is a list of T cell receptor beta chains from one sample in a study of T-cell reconstitution after alpha-beta-depleted transplantation in children. TCRdb fed the PCR reads into MiXCR, producing one record per CDR3 protein. This table holds over 400,000 distinct CDR3 sequences, 43% found once. Sequencing was performed on PBMCs, taken before TCRalphabeta/CD19-depleted stem cell transplant. The receptors were sampled from a girl aged 2-10 years with aplastic anemia, due to receive a stem cell transplant. Both conserved end residues are part of each CDR3. D genes are given only for firm matches. Clone size is shown for a subset of rows, as once, few, many or a class of expanded clone.

j_call	clone_size	v_call	cdr3_length	d_call	cdr3_aa	cdr3_nt
TRBJ2-7	many	TRBV28	15	TRBD2	CASSSSGSGSYEQYF	TGTGCCAGCAGTTCGTCTGGAAGCGGGAGCTACGAGCAGTACTTC
TRBJ1-1	.	TRBV7-2	14	TRBD1	CASSPRPGGTEAFF	TGTGCCAGCAGCCCACGTCCAGGGGGCACTGAAGCTTTCTTT
TRBJ2-1	.	TRBV20-1	14	.	CSAERGARINEQFF	TGCAGTGCTGAAAGGGGAGCTAGGATCAATGAGCAGTTCTTC
TRBJ1-2	.	TRBV19	13	.	CASSWDPVYGYTF	TGTGCCAGTAGTTGGGACCCCGTCTATGGCTACACCTTC
TRBJ2-5	.	TRBV5-5	15	.	CASSLASGLQETQYF	TGTGCCAGCAGCTTGGCCTCGGGGCTTCAAGAGACCCAGTACTTC
TRBJ2-7	.	TRBV25-1	13	.	CASRGTSSYEQYF	TGTGCCAGCAGGGGAACTAGCTCCTACGAGCAGTACTTC
TRBJ1-6	few	TRBV5-1	13	.	CASRATDSSPLHF	TGCGCCAGCCGGGCCACAGATTCTTCACCCCTCCACTTT
TRBJ2-3	.	TRBV5-1	13	.	CASSEGTLDTHYF	TGCGCCAGCAGCGAGGGGACTCTGGATACGCACTATTTT
TRBJ2-1	few	TRBV7-2	16	TRBD2	CASSLEGGRRNNEQFF	TGTGCCAGCAGCTTAGAGGGCGGGAGGCGCAACAATGAGCAGTTCTTC
TRBJ2-1	.	TRBV7-3	14	.	CASSHEGSYNEQFF	TGTGCCAGCAGCCATGAGGGCTCCTACAATGAGCAGTTCTTC